A selection of T cell receptor beta chains follows, all from one sample in a study of T cells in Graves' hyperthyroidism and ophthalmopathy. TCRdb re-called the multiplex PCR reads through MiXCR, storing one row per CDR3 protein. The top ten clones hold about 13% of a sample with about 410,000 distinct CDR3 sequences, roughly 14% of them seen once. Specimen: blood. These receptors were collected from a man aged 18 to 29 with Graves' ophthalmopathy. Both conserved end residues are part of each CDR3. D genes are given only for firm matches. Some rows have no size entry. The others give once, few or many, or a class for an expanded clone.

len: 14; v_gene: TRBV3-1; j_gene: TRBJ2-7; d_gene: TRBD1; abundance: many; CDR3aa: CASSPGQTNYEQYF; CDR3nt: TGTGCCAGCAGCCCGGGACAGACAAACTACGAGCAGTACTTC
len: 15; v_gene: TRBV6-2/TRBV6-3; j_gene: TRBJ2-1; d_gene: -; abundance: few; CDR3aa: CASSRPPDRPNEQFF; CDR3nt: TGTGCCAGCAGCCGACCGCCGGACCGCCCTAATGAGCAGTTCTTC
len: 12; v_gene: TRBV18; j_gene: TRBJ2-7; d_gene: -; abundance: many; CDR3aa: CASSTRADEQYF; CDR3nt: TGTGCCAGCTCGACCAGGGCGGACGAGCAGTACTTC
len: 19; v_gene: TRBV11-2; j_gene: TRBJ1-6; d_gene: -; abundance: few; CDR3aa: CASSLLHRDTSSYNSPLHF; CDR3nt: TGTGCCAGCAGCTTACTCCACCGGGACACAAGCTCCTATAATTCACCCCTCCACTTT
len: 12; v_gene: TRBV5-1; j_gene: TRBJ1-1; d_gene: -; abundance: many; CDR3aa: CASSPDYTEAFF; CDR3nt: TGCGCCAGCAGCCCGGACTACACTGAAGCTTTCTTT
len: 14; v_gene: TRBV6-2/TRBV6-3; j_gene: TRBJ2-1; d_gene: TRBD2; abundance: many; CDR3aa: CATITSGGADEQFF; CDR3nt: TGTGCCACCATAACTAGCGGGGGGGCGGATGAGCAGTTCTTC
len: 13; v_gene: TRBV14; j_gene: TRBJ2-5; d_gene: -; abundance: -; CDR3aa: CASSQRGMETQYF; CDR3nt: TGTGCCAGCAGCCAGAGGGGAATGGAGACCCAGTACTTC
len: 12; v_gene: TRBV30; j_gene: TRBJ2-3; d_gene: -; abundance: -; CDR3aa: CAWSVLVTAQYF; CDR3nt: TGTGCCTGGAGTGTACTGGTCACGGCGCAGTATTTT
len: 14; v_gene: TRBV20-1; j_gene: TRBJ2-3; d_gene: TRBD2; abundance: many; CDR3aa: CSANKAGGTDTQYF; CDR3nt: TGCAGTGCTAATAAAGCGGGGGGCACAGATACGCAGTATTTT
len: 15; v_gene: TRBV6-2/TRBV6-3; j_gene: TRBJ2-6; d_gene: -; abundance: few; CDR3aa: CATGGVLSGANVLTF; CDR3nt: TGTGCCACCGGAGGGGTGCTCTCTGGGGCCAACGTCCTGACTTTC
len: 13; v_gene: TRBV29-1; j_gene: TRBJ2-5; d_gene: -; abundance: -; CDR3aa: CSVDKGSAETQYF; CDR3nt: TGCAGCGTTGATAAGGGATCGGCGGAGACCCAGTACTTC
len: 12; v_gene: TRBV30; j_gene: TRBJ1-2; d_gene: -; abundance: many; CDR3aa: CATAQGDSGYTF; CDR3nt: TGTGCCACGGCCCAGGGAGACTCTGGCTACACCTTC
len: 22; v_gene: TRBV27; j_gene: TRBJ2-1; d_gene: TRBD1; abundance: few; CDR3aa: CASSPRGTGIYGLSSSYNEQFF; CDR3nt: TGTGCCAGCAGTCCCCGTGGGACAGGGATCTACGGCCTCTCAAGCTCCTACAATGAGCAGTTCTTC
len: 14; v_gene: TRBV7-9; j_gene: TRBJ2-5; d_gene: TRBD1; abundance: few; CDR3aa: CASSSPTGVETQYF; CDR3nt: TGTGCCAGCAGCTCCCCGACAGGGGTAGAGACCCAGTACTTC
len: 16; v_gene: TRBV27; j_gene: TRBJ2-7; d_gene: -; abundance: many; CDR3aa: CASSLSPGLIKYEQYF; CDR3nt: TGTGCCAGCAGTTTATCGCCAGGACTGATAAAATACGAGCAGTACTTC
len: 15; v_gene: TRBV2; j_gene: TRBJ2-4; d_gene: TRBD1; abundance: many; CDR3aa: CASSASNRGQNIQYF; CDR3nt: TGTGCCAGCAGTGCTAGTAACAGGGGCCAAAACATTCAGTACTTC
len: 15; v_gene: TRBV20-1; j_gene: TRBJ2-7; d_gene: TRBD2; abundance: many; CDR3aa: CSARAPSGTTYEQYF; CDR3nt: TGCAGTGCTAGAGCGCCTAGCGGGACTACCTACGAGCAGTACTTC
len: 15; v_gene: TRBV15; j_gene: TRBJ1-3; d_gene: -; abundance: -; CDR3aa: CATSRERTARNTIYF; CDR3nt: TGTGCCACCAGCAGGGAGAGGACAGCCAGAAACACCATATATTTT
len: 15; v_gene: TRBV20-1; j_gene: TRBJ2-1; d_gene: -; abundance: -; CDR3aa: CSAPVGGGHYNEQFF; CDR3nt: TGCAGTGCCCCAGTGGGGGGGGGCCACTACAATGAGCAGTTCTTC
len: 15; v_gene: TRBV29-1; j_gene: TRBJ2-1; d_gene: -; abundance: -; CDR3aa: CSVEVVGGLYNEQFF; CDR3nt: TGCAGCGTTGAAGTTGTGGGAGGCCTCTACAATGAGCAGTTCTTC
len: 15; v_gene: TRBV6-2/TRBV6-3; j_gene: TRBJ2-7; d_gene: -; abundance: few; CDR3aa: CASSYSVGARYEQYF; CDR3nt: TGTGCCAGCAGTTACTCTGTGGGCGCCCGCTACGAGCAGTACTTC
len: 15; v_gene: TRBV2; j_gene: TRBJ2-1; d_gene: TRBD1; abundance: many; CDR3aa: CASSPLDRGGNEQFF; CDR3nt: TGTGCCAGCAGTCCCCTAGACAGGGGGGGCAATGAGCAGTTCTTC
len: 17; v_gene: TRBV6-1; j_gene: TRBJ2-6; d_gene: -; abundance: few; CDR3aa: CATHPRTVVSGANVLTF; CDR3nt: TGTGCCACCCACCCCCGGACAGTTGTCTCTGGGGCCAACGTCCTGACTTTC
len: 11; v_gene: TRBV6-1; j_gene: TRBJ1-5; d_gene: -; abundance: -; CDR3aa: CASARNQPQHF; CDR3nt: TGTGCCAGCGCCCGAAATCAGCCCCAGCATTTT
len: 14; v_gene: TRBV30; j_gene: TRBJ1-5; d_gene: -; abundance: many; CDR3aa: CAWSRAQGLQPQHF; CDR3nt: TGTGCCTGGAGTAGGGCACAGGGACTCCAGCCCCAGCATTTT
len: 13; v_gene: TRBV6-1; j_gene: TRBJ2-7; d_gene: -; abundance: many; CDR3aa: CASSYHGAYEQYF; CDR3nt: TGTGCCAGCAGTTATCATGGGGCCTACGAGCAGTACTTC
len: 14; v_gene: TRBV11-2; j_gene: TRBJ1-6; d_gene: -; abundance: many; CDR3aa: CASSLPYGLAPLHF; CDR3nt: TGTGCCAGCAGCTTACCCTACGGGCTGGCACCCCTCCACTTT
len: 14; v_gene: TRBV6-6; j_gene: TRBJ2-7; d_gene: -; abundance: -; CDR3aa: CASSYSILPYEQYF; CDR3nt: TGTGCCAGCAGTTACTCGATCCTTCCCTACGAGCAGTACTTC
len: 15; v_gene: TRBV7-9; j_gene: TRBJ2-1; d_gene: TRBD2; abundance: many; CDR3aa: CASSFLLAGLDEQFF; CDR3nt: TGTGCCAGCAGCTTTCTACTAGCGGGCTTGGATGAGCAGTTCTTC
len: 15; v_gene: TRBV7-6; j_gene: TRBJ2-5; d_gene: -; abundance: many; CDR3aa: CASSPRQAHQETQYF; CDR3nt: TGTGCCAGCAGCCCGAGACAGGCCCACCAAGAGACCCAGTACTTC
len: 15; v_gene: TRBV7-9; j_gene: TRBJ2-5; d_gene: -; abundance: few; CDR3aa: CASSRIDSVQETQYF; CDR3nt: TGTGCCAGCAGCCGAATAGACAGCGTCCAAGAGACCCAGTACTTC
len: 17; v_gene: TRBV5-1; j_gene: TRBJ2-1; d_gene: TRBD2; abundance: many; CDR3aa: CASSLEAAGGVYNEQFF; CDR3nt: TGCGCCAGCAGCTTGGAAGCAGCGGGAGGGGTATACAATGAGCAGTTCTTC
len: 13; v_gene: TRBV30; j_gene: TRBJ1-1; d_gene: -; abundance: -; CDR3aa: CAWSVQGSTEAFF; CDR3nt: TGTGCCTGGAGTGTACAGGGATCTACTGAAGCTTTCTTT
len: 12; v_gene: TRBV20-1; j_gene: TRBJ2-5; d_gene: TRBD1; abundance: many; CDR3aa: CSAIGGEETQYF; CDR3nt: TGCAGTGCTATAGGGGGCGAGGAGACCCAGTACTTC
len: 15; v_gene: TRBV11-3; j_gene: TRBJ2-7; d_gene: TRBD1; abundance: few; CDR3aa: CASSMGQGTTYEQYF; CDR3nt: TGTGCCAGCAGCATGGGACAGGGCACGACCTACGAGCAGTACTTC
len: 14; v_gene: TRBV12-3/TRBV12-4; j_gene: TRBJ1-4; d_gene: -; abundance: -; CDR3aa: CASSPRDCGEKLFF; CDR3nt: TGTGCCAGCAGTCCGCGGGACTGTGGGGAAAAACTGTTTTTT
len: 14; v_gene: TRBV6-1; j_gene: TRBJ1-5; d_gene: -; abundance: few; CDR3aa: CASSGGGGNQPQHF; CDR3nt: TGTGCCAGCAGTGGGGGGGGAGGCAATCAGCCCCAGCATTTT